Each of the 18 T cell receptor beta chains below was sequenced from the same sample in a study of blood T cell repertoires in COVID-19. Libraries were prepared by immunoSEQ multiplex PCR; TCRdb keeps only in-frame clonotypes and omits some of them. This table holds some 340,000 clones, around 83% found once. The sequenced sample consisted of PBMCs or T cells enriched from blood (not recorded which). These TCRs come from a woman aged 45-65 years who had recovered from COVID-19.

J is TRBJ2-7 and V is TRBV5-1, with 7 positions matching TRBD2. The CDR3 contains 14 residues. V trimming: 0 bases; J trimming: 3 bases; junction bases outside the gene matches: 3. The germline V gene has CDR1 SGHRS and CDR2 YFSETQ. Written as DNA, the CDR3 is TGCGCCAGCAGCTTGGAAGGGGACTACTACGAGCAGTACTTC. It specifies CASSLEGDYYEQYF.

The chain combines TRBV4-3 with TRBJ2-6, with TRBD1 matching over 7 bases. This CDR3 is built from 19 residues. V was clipped by 0 bases and J by 0 bases; unmatched bases: 8. Germline V lookup: CDR1 LGHNA, CDR2 YSLEER. The CDR3 region is CASSQDWQGVYSGANVLTF. CDR3 sequence (DNA): TGCGCCAGCAGCCAAGATTGGCAGGGGGTATACTCTGGGGCCAACGTCCTGACTTTC.

A single count supports this clone. J is TRBJ2-1 and V is TRBV30, with D unresolved. The V gene's germline CDR1 is GTSNPN and CDR2 SVGIG (reference sequence). CDR3 size: 13 residues. V lost 2 bases and J 4 bases, leaving 9 bases between the germline ends. For the CDR3, the DNA is TGTGCCTGGAGTATAGTAAGATACAATGAGCAGTTCTTC. Protein: CAWSIVRYNEQFF.

The table lists this clone with a few counts. This sequence joins TRBV15 and TRBJ2-5; TRBD2 agrees at 8 bases. V lost 3 bases to trimming and J lost 1 base; unmatched junction nucleotides: 7. This CDR3 contains 16 residues. Germline assignment: CDR1 LNHNV and CDR2 YYDKDF (reference sequence). Here the CDR3 reads CATSRGQAGGQETQYF. As DNA, the CDR3 is TGTGCCACCAGCAGGGGTCAGGCGGGGGGCCAAGAGACCCAGTACTTC.

The genes are TRBV3-1 (or the pseudogene TRBV3-2) and TRBJ2-1; possible D gene TRBD2, 7 bases. Germline V gene data show CDR1 as LGHDT and CDR2 as YNNKEL (reference sequence). The CDR3 is 18 residues long. V lost 1 base, J lost 4 bases, and 20 bases lay in between. The CDR3 region has the DNA TGTGCCAGCAGCCAAGTCAGGGGTCCGGGAGGAGGTTACAATGAGCAGTTCTTC. This codes for CASSQVRGPGGGYNEQFF.

The genes are TRBV2 and TRBJ1-6, with TRBD1 matching over 10 bases. This CDR3 contains 14 residues. CDR1 is SNHLY and CDR2 is FYNNEI in the germline V gene. V shed 5 bases, J shed 7 bases, and the junction held 2 bases outside the gene matches. CDR3 DNA sequence: TGTGCCAGCAGTCTGGGACAGGGGAATTCACCCCTCCACTTT. This gives the protein CASSLGQGNSPLHF.

The V call is TRBV14, the J call TRBJ2-7; D is undetermined. This CDR3 is built from 16 residues. V shed 1 base and J shed 2 bases, with 15 bases lying between them. CDR1 and CDR2 from the germline V gene are SGHDN and FVKESK. The CDR3 DNA is TGTGCCAGCAGCCAAGGTCCGGGTCTGGATACCTACGAGCAGTACTTC. It yields the protein CASSQGPGLDTYEQYF. Based on the CDR3 plus reference TRBV14 and TRBJ2-7, the full variable domain is EAGVTQFPSHSVIEKGQTVTLRCDPISGHDNLYWYRRVMGKEIKFLLHFVKESKQDESGMPNNRFLAERTGGTYSTLKVQPAELEDSGVYFCASSQGPGLDTYEQYFGPGTRLTVT.

The chain carries TRBV27 and TRBJ2-7, with a possible D match to TRBD1 (7 bases). The CDR3 totals 13 residues. CDR1 is MNHEY and CDR2 is SMNVEV in the germline V gene (reference sequence). Trimming took 3 bases from V and 4 from J, leaving 10 bases between them. The CDR3 DNA sequence: TGTGCCAGCAGTTTGCAGGGGGGTTACGAGCAGTACTTC. Translating it yields CASSLQGGYEQYF.

V gene TRBV5-4 combines with J gene TRBJ2-1; 9 nucleotides agree with TRBD2. The CDR3 sequence is 15 residues long. Germline lookup yields CDR1 SGHNT and CDR2 YYREEE (reference sequence). V dropped 3 bases and J dropped 3; count of bases not matched to a gene: 4. The CDR3 coding sequence is TGTGCCAGCAGCTCAGCGGGAGGAGGCTACAATGAGCAGTTCTTC. Its translation: CASSSAGGGYNEQFF.

J is TRBJ2-7 and V is TRBV7-3, with D perhaps matching TRBD2 (5 bases). Germline CDR1 reads SGHTA; CDR2 reads FQGTGA. V lost 3 bases and J 4 bases, leaving 10 bases between the germline ends. CDR3 length: 13 amino acids. CDR3 loop: CASSLQREYEQYF. The CDR3 coding sequence is TGTGCCAGCAGCTTGCAGAGGGAGTACGAGCAGTACTTC.

The V and J genes are TRBV12-3 or TRBV12-4 and TRBJ1-1; D is unresolved. The CDR3 is 12 residues long. Trimming shortened V by 7 bases and J by 1 base, and 7 bases separated the two germline ends. Written as DNA, the CDR3 is TGTGCCAGCACAACCAGGAACACTGAAGCTTTCTTT. Amino acids: CASTTRNTEAFF.

The sample holds one count of this clone. The chain has TRBV3-1 (or the pseudogene TRBV3-2) and TRBJ2-5; no clear D gene. Germline V gene data show CDR1 as LGHDT and CDR2 as YNNKEL (reference sequence). The CDR3 runs to 14 residues. Between the trimmed V and J ends, which lost 0 bases and 2 bases, there was a span of 7 bases. The CDR3 DNA follows: TGTGCCAGCAGCCAAGATTTTTCTCAAGAGACCCAGTACTTC. Its translation is CASSQDFSQETQYF.

This chain joins TRBV3-1 (or the pseudogene TRBV3-2) and TRBJ1-1; 10 bases line up with TRBD1. Trimming removed 3 bases from V and 6 bases from J; junction bases left unmatched: 13. Germline V gives CDR1 LGHDT, CDR2 YNNKEL (reference sequence). The CDR3 spans 17 residues. The CDR3 DNA sequence: TGTGCCAGCAGCCAGCCCCGGCTCGGGACAGGGGTCGCTGAAGCTTTCTTT. This codes for CASSQPRLGTGVAEAFF.

This clone was detected once. This rearrangement joins TRBV11-2 to TRBJ1-2; D remains unclear. Trimming removed 4 bases from V and 8 bases from J, with 11 bases in between. There are 12 residues in the CDR3. Germline CDR1 SGHAT, CDR2 FQNNGV. This CDR3 is CASSSIVRGYTF. The CDR3 coding sequence is TGTGCCAGCAGCTCGATAGTTCGCGGCTACACCTTC.

The chain has TRBV7-9 and TRBJ1-1; D unresolved. The CDR3 is 15 residues long. The germline V gene has CDR1 SEHNR and CDR2 FQNEAQ (reference sequence). The V end lost 7 bases, the J end lost 1 base, and 16 bases lay between the germline ends. In DNA form, the CDR3 reads TGTGCCAGCATCGACATATCAAGAACGAACACTGAAGCTTTCTTT. Amino acids: CASIDISRTNTEAFF.

The gene calls are TRBV6-5 and TRBJ1-1; tentatively, D is TRBD1 (6 bases). CDR1 MNHEY and CDR2 SVGAGI come from the germline V gene. CDR3 length: 13 amino acids. V was trimmed by 9 bases and J by 0 bases, leaving 11 bases between them. The chain's CDR3 is CASRGQMNTEAFF. The CDR3 DNA follows: TGTGCCAGTAGAGGACAGATGAACACTGAAGCTTTCTTT.

V usage is TRBV5-5 and J usage is TRBJ1-2; the match to TRBD1 covers 8 bases. Germline-derived CDR1 and CDR2 are SGHKS and YYEKEE (reference sequence). The CDR3 spans 15 residues. Trimming at V came to 4 bases and at J to 8 bases, leaving 13 bases not matched to a gene. The CDR3 reads CASSISAQGVLGYTF. The CDR3 nucleotides read TGTGCCAGCAGCATCTCCGCACAGGGGGTCTTGGGCTACACCTTC.

The chain carries TRBV7-6 and TRBJ1-5; TRBD1 matches at 9 bases. V was clipped by 5 bases and J by 6 bases; unmatched bases: 5. CDR3 length equals 14 residues. Germline CDR1 is SGHVS and CDR2 is FNYEAQ. The CDR3: CASSPGTGRQPQHF. The CDR3 bases are TGTGCCAGCAGCCCCGGGACAGGGCGTCAGCCCCAGCATTTT.